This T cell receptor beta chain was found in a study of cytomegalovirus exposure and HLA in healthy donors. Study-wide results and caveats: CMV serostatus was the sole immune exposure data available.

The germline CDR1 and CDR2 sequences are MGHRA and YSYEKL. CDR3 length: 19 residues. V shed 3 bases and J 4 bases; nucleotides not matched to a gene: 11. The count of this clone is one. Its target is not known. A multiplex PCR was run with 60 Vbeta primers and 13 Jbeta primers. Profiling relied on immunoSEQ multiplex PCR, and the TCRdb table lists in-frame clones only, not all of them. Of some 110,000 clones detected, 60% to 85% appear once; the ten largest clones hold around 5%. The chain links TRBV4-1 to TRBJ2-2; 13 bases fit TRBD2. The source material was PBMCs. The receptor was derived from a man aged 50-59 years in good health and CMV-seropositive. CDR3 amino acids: CASSHIALAGGPSTGELFF. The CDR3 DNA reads TGCGCCAGCAGCCACATAGCACTAGCGGGAGGGCCGAGCACCGGGGAGCTGTTTTTT.